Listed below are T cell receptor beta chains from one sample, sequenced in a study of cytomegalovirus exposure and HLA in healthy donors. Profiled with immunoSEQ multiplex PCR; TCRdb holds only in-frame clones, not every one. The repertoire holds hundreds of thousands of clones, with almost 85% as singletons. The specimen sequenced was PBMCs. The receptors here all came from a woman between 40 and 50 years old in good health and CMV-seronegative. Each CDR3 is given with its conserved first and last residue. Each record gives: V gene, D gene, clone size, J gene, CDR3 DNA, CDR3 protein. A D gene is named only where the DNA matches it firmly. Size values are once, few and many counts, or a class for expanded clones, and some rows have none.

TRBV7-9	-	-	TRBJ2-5	TGTGCCAGCAGCTTAGAACCCGGGGGGCGAGGGGAGACCCAGTACTTC	CASSLEPGGRGETQYF
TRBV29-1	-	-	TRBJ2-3	TGCAGCGCTGACAGAGACTTAAACACAGATACGCAGTATTTT	CSADRDLNTDTQYF
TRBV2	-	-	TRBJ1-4	TGTGCCAGCAGTCGTAGTCTGAATGAAAAACTGTTTTTT	CASSRSLNEKLFF
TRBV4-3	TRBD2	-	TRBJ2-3	TGCGCCAGCAGCCCCACGTTTAGCGGGGTTACGCAGTATTTT	CASSPTFSGVTQYF
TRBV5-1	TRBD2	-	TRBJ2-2	TGCGCCAGCAGCTTTAGTCTAGCGGGGGGCCTCACCGGGGAGCTGTTTTTT	CASSFSLAGGLTGELFF
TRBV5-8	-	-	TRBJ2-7	TGTGCCAGCAGCTTATCGGCTCAGAGAGGGCACGAGCAGTACTTC	CASSLSAQRGHEQYF
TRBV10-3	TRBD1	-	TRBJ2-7	TGTGCCATCACCAGAACGGGACAGCCTGGGGACGAGCAGTACTTC	CAITRTGQPGDEQYF
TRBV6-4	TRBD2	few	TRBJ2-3	TGTGCCAGCAGTCCGGGACTAGCGACAGATACGCAGTATTTT	CASSPGLATDTQYF
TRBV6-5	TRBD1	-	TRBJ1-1	TGTGCCAGCGGGACAGGGGTAGAAACTGAAGCTTTCTTT	CASGTGVETEAFF
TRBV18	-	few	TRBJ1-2	TGTGCCAGCTCACCACCTTCAGTCTATGGCTACACCTTC	CASSPPSVYGYTF
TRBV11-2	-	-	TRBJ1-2	TGTGCCAGCAGCCGCGGTCGGGGGGCAGGTGGCTACACCTTC	CASSRGRGAGGYTF
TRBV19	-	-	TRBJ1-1	TGTGCCAGTAGTACCCAGGGGCCCGAAGCTTTCTTT	CASSTQGPEAFF
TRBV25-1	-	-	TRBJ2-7	TGTGCCAGCTCCGGACAGATCGACTCCTACGAGCAGTACTTC	CASSGQIDSYEQYF
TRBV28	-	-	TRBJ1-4	TGTGCCAGCAGCACCGGACAGAGCCCTGAAAAACTGTTTTTT	CASSTGQSPEKLFF
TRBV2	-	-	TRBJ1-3	TGTGCCAGCACCATACAGGGCCAAAACTCTGGAAACACCATATATTTT	CASTIQGQNSGNTIYF